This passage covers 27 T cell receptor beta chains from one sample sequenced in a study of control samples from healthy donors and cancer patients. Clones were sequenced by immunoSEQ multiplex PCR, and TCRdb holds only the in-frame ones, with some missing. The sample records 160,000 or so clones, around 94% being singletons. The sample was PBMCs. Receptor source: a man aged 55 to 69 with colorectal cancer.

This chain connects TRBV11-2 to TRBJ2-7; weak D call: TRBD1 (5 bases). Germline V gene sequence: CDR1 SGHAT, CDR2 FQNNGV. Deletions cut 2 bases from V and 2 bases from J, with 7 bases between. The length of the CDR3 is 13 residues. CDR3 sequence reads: CASSLRGTYEQYF. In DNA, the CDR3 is TGTGCCAGCAGCTTAAGGGGTACCTACGAGCAGTACTTC.

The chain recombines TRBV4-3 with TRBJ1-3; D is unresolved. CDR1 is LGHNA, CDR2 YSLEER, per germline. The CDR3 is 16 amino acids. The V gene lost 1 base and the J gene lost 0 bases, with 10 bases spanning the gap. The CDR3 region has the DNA TGCGCCAGCAGCCAAGTGGCCACAAACTCTGGAAACACCATATATTTT. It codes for CASSQVATNSGNTIYF.

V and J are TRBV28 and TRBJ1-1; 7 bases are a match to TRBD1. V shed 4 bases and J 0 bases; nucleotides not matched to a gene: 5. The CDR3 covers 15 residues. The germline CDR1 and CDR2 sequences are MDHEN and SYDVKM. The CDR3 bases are TGTGCCAGCAGTTCGGGACAGTTAATGAACACTGAAGCTTTCTTT. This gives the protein CASSSGQLMNTEAFF.

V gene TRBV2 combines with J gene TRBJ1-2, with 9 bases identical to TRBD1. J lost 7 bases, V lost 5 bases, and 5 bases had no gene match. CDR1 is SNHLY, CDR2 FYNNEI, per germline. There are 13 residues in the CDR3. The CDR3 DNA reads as TGTGCCAGCAGTTGGGACAGGGCCGGTGGCTACACCTTC. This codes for CASSWDRAGGYTF. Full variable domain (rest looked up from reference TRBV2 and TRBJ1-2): EPEVTQTPSHQVTQMGQEVILRCVPISNHLYFYWYRQILGQKVEFLVSFYNNEISEKSEIFDDQFSVERPDGSNFTLKIRSTKLEDSAMYFCASSWDRAGGYTFGSGTRLTVV.

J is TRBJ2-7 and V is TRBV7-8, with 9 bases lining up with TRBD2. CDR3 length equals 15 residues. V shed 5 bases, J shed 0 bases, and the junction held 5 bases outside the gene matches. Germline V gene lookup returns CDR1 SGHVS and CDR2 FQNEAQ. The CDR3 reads CASSLLAGSSYEQYF. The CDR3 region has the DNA TGTGCCAGCAGCCTCCTAGCGGGGAGCTCCTACGAGCAGTACTTC.

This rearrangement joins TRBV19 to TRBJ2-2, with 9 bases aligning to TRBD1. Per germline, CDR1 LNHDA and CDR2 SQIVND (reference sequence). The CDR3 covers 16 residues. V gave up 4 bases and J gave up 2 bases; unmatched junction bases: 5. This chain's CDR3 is CASSTPGQGNTGELFF. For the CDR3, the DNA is TGTGCCAGTAGTACTCCGGGACAGGGAAACACCGGGGAGCTGTTTTTT.

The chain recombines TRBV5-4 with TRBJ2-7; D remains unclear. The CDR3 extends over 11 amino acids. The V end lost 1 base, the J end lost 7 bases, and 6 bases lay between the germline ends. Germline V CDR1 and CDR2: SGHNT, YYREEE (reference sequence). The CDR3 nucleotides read TGTGCCAGCAGCTTGAAACAGGAGCAGTACTTC. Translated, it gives CASSLKQEQYF. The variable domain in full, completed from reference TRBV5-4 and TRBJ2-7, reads ETGVTQSPTHLIKTRGQQVTLRCSSQSGHNTVSWYQQALGQGPQFIFQYYREEENGRGNFPPRFSGLQFPNYSSELNVNALELDDSALYLCASSLKQEQYFGPGTRLTVT.

The CDR3 DNA sequence: TGTGCCAGCAGCTCCGGACGACTCTACAATTCACCCCTCCACTTT. Translated, it gives CASSSGRLYNSPLHF. This chain connects TRBV11-2 to TRBJ1-6; no clear D. V lost 4 bases and J lost 7, with 14 bases in between. This CDR3 is built from 15 residues. Germline CDR1 and CDR2: SGHAT and FQNNGV.

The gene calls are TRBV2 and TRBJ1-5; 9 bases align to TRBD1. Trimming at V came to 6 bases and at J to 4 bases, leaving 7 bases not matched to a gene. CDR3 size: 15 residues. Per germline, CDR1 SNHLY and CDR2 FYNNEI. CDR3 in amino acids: CASRIGQGWNQPQHF. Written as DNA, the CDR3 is TGTGCCAGCAGGATTGGACAGGGGTGGAATCAGCCCCAGCATTTT.

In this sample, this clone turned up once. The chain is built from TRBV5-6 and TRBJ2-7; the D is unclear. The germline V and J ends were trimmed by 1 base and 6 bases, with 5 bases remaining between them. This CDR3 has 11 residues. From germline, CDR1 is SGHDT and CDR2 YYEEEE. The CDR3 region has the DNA TGTGCCAGCAGCTTGTTCCTCGAGCAGTACTTC. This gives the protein CASSLFLEQYF.

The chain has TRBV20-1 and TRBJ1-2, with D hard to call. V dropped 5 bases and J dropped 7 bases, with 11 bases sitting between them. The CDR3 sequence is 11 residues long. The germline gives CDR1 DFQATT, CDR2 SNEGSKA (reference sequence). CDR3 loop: CSASTAAGYTF. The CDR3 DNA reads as TGCAGTGCTTCCACAGCGGCTGGCTACACCTTC.

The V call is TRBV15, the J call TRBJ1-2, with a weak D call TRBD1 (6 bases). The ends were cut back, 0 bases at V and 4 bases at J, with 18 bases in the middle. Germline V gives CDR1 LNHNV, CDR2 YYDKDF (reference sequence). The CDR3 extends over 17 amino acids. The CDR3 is CATSRDPLKTGLYGYTF. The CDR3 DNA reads TGTGCCACCAGCAGAGATCCACTAAAGACAGGTCTCTATGGCTACACCTTC.

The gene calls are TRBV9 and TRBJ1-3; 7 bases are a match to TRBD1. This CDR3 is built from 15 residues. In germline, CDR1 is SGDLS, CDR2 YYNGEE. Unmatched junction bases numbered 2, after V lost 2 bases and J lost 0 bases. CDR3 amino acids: CASSVNRGSGNTIYF. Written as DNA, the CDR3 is TGTGCCAGCAGCGTCAACAGGGGCTCTGGAAACACCATATATTTT. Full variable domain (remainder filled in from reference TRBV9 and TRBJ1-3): DSGVTQTPKHLITATGQRVTLRCSPRSGDLSVYWYQQSLDQGLQFLIQYYNGEERAKGNILERFSAQQFPDLHSELNLSSLELGDSALYFCASSVNRGSGNTIYFGEGSWLTVV.

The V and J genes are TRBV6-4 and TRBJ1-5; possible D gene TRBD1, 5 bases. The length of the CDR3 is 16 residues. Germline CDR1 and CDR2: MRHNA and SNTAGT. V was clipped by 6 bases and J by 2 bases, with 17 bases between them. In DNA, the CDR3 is TGTGCCAGCAGGTCGTGGGGGAGGGGCGGCAATCAGCCCCAGCATTTT. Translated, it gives CASRSWGRGGNQPQHF.

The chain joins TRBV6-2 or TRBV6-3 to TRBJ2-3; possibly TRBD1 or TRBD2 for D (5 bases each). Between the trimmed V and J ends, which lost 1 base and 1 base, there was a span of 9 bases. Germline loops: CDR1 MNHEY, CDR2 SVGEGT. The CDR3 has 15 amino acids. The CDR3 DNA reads TGTGCCAGCAGTTACTTGGGGACGGGCACAGATACGCAGTATTTT. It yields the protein CASSYLGTGTDTQYF.

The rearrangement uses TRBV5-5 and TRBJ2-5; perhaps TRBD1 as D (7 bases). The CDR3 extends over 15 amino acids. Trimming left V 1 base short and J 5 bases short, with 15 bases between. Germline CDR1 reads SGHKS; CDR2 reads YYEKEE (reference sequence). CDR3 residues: CASSLFWRGQETQYF. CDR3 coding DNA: TGTGCCAGCAGCTTGTTTTGGCGGGGACAGGAGACCCAGTACTTC.

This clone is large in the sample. The DNA of the CDR3 is TGTGCCAGCAGCCTAGTGGGGTCAGGGAGCTCCTATAATTCACCCCTCCACTTT. It translates to CASSLVGSGSSYNSPLHF. The genes are TRBV11-2 and TRBJ1-6; perhaps TRBD1 as D (5 bases). The length of the CDR3 is 18 residues. In germline, CDR1 is SGHAT, CDR2 FQNNGV. V was clipped by 5 bases and J by 0 bases, with 17 bases between them.

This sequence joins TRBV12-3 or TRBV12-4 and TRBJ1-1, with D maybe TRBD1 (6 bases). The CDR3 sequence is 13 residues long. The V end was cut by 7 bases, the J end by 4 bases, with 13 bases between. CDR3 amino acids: CASKGGFSTEAFF. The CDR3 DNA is TGTGCCAGCAAGGGGGGCTTCAGCACTGAAGCTTTCTTT.

This CDR3 reads CASSSAGGLNEQYF. As DNA, the CDR3 is TGCGCCAGCAGCTCAGCGGGGGGGCTCAACGAGCAGTACTTC. The chain carries TRBV5-1 and TRBJ2-7; 10 bases match TRBD2. V trimming: 3 bases; J trimming: 5 bases; junction bases outside the gene matches: 5. Germline lookup yields CDR1 SGHRS and CDR2 YFSETQ. This CDR3 has 14 residues.

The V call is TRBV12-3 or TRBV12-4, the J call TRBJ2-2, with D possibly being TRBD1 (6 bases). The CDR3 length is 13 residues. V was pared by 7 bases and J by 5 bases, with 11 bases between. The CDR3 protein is CASKAGVTGELFF. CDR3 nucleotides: TGTGCCAGCAAGGCAGGGGTGACCGGGGAGCTGTTTTTT.

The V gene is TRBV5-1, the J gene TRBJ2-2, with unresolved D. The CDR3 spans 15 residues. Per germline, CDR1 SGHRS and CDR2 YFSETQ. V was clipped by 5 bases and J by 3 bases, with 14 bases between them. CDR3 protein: CASSRTGLDTGELFF. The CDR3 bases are TGCGCCAGCAGTAGGACGGGCTTGGACACCGGGGAGCTGTTTTTT.

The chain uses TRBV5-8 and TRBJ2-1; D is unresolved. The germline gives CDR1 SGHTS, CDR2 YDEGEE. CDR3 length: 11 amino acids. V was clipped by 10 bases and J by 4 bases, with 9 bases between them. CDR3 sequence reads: CAGKAYNEQFF. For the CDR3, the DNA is TGTGCCGGAAAAGCTTACAATGAGCAGTTCTTC. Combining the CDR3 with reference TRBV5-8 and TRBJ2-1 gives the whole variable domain EAGVTQSPTHLIKTRGQQATLRCSPISGHTSVYWYQQALGLGLQFLLWYDEGEERNRGNFPPRFSGRQFPNYSSELNVNALELEDSALYLCAGKAYNEQFFGPGTRLTVL.

This chain's CDR3 is CAWSAGTPTYNEQFF. The CDR3 bases are TGTGCCTGGAGTGCCGGGACACCAACCTACAATGAGCAGTTCTTC. This chain uses TRBV30 with TRBJ2-1; D possibly corresponds to TRBD1 (6 bases). Germline CDR1 reads GTSNPN; CDR2 reads SVGIG (reference sequence). This CDR3 comprises 15 residues. V shed 1 base and J shed 2 bases, with 12 bases lying between them.

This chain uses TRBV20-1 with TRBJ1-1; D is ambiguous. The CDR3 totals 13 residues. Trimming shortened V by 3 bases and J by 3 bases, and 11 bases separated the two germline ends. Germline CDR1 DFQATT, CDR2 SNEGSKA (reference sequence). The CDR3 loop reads CSASSQIDTEAFF. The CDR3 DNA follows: TGCAGTGCTAGTAGTCAGATCGACACTGAAGCTTTCTTT.

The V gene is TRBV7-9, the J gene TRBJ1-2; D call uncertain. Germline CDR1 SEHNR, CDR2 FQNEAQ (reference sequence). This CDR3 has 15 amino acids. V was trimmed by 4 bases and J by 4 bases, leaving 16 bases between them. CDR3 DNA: TGTGCCAGCAGCTCGCCGGGCTGGCAGGTCTATGGCTACACCTTC. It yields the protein CASSSPGWQVYGYTF.

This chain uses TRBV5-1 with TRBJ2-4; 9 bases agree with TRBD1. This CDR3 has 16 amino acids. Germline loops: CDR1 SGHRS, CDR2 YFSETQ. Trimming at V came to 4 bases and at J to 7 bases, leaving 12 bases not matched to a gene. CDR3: CASSVGQGLAGNIQYF. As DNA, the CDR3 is TGCGCCAGCAGCGTGGGACAGGGCCTTGCGGGGAACATTCAGTACTTC.

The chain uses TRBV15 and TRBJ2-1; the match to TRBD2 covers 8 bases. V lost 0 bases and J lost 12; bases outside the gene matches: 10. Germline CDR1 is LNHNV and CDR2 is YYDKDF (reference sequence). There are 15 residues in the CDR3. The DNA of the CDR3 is TGTGCCACCAGCAGAGATGCGGCGGGGGGAATGGTGCAGTTCTTC. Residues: CATSRDAAGGMVQFF.